This is a list of T cell receptor beta chains from one sample in a study of T cell repertoires in cytomegalovirus infection. TCRdb processed the reads anew with MiXCR; each CDR3 protein has one entry. The table has around 750,000 distinct CDR3 sequences, 32% seen once. Their antigens remain unidentified. This specimen consisted of cultured CD8+ T cells from PBMCs, obtained from culture after CMV antigen stimulation. Receptor source: a human donor in good health (CMV status not recorded). Some clones in this sample may be carry-over from other donors' samples. CDR3s include the opening cysteine and the closing phenylalanine or tryptophan. A D gene is named only where the DNA matches it firmly. Rows may omit the clone size; those that give it use once, few, many or a size class.

>.|TRBJ2-6|TRBV10-3|.
CAISDRVAGANVLTF
TGTGCCATCAGTGACAGGGTGGCTGGGGCCAACGTCCTGACTTTC
>few|TRBJ2-1|TRBV9|TRBD2
CASSLQPGGGEQFF
TGTGCCAGCAGCCTTCAGCCTGGGGGGGGTGAGCAGTTCTTC
>once|TRBJ2-4|TRBV4-3|TRBD1
CASSQDETGKNIQYF
TGCGCCAGCAGCCAAGACGAGACAGGGAAAAACATTCAGTACTTC
>few|TRBJ2-3|TRBV7-9|.
CASSSAVGVIDTQYF
TGTGCCAGCAGTTCGGCAGTAGGGGTTATAGATACGCAGTATTTT
>.|TRBJ1-6|TRBV11-2|.
CASSPWAKEGKGNSPLHF
TGTGCCAGCAGCCCCTGGGCCAAAGAGGGTAAGGGGAATTCACCCCTCCACTTT
>.|TRBJ1-1|TRBV5-1|.
CASSPEKDSPILDTEAFF
TGCGCCAGCAGCCCGGAAAAGGACAGTCCAATCCTGGACACTGAAGCTTTCTTT
>few|TRBJ2-7|TRBV4-2|.
CASSQSDSVNEQYF
TGTGCCAGCAGCCAATCGGACAGTGTTAACGAGCAGTACTTC
>.|TRBJ1-2|TRBV7-6|.
CAELVAGLNYGYTF
TGTGCCGAGTTAGTCGCGGGCCTTAACTATGGCTACACCTTC
>many|TRBJ2-3|TRBV7-8|.
CASTSGVNTQYF
TGTGCCAGCACCTCGGGGGTAAATACGCAGTATTTT
>many|TRBJ1-2|TRBV7-9|TRBD1
CASRPDRVDGYTF
TGTGCCAGCAGGCCGGACAGGGTGGATGGCTACACCTTC
>few|TRBJ1-1|TRBV3-1|.
CASSQKRDTPNTEAFF
TGTGCCAGCAGCCAAAAAAGGGACACCCCGAACACTGAAGCTTTCTTT
>few|TRBJ1-1|TRBV2|.
CASPRRNTEAFF
TGTGCCAGCCCTAGAAGGAACACTGAAGCTTTCTTT
>.|TRBJ1-2|TRBV7-8|.
CASSFSLADNYGYTF
TGTGCCAGCAGCTTTTCCCTAGCGGATAACTATGGCTACACCTTC
>.|TRBJ2-7|TRBV4-1|.
CASSQDGLGSYEQYF
TGCGCCAGCAGCCAAGATGGCCTGGGGAGCTACGAGCAGTACTTC
>few|TRBJ2-1|TRBV27|.
CASRAVGRARSSYNEQFF
TGTGCCAGCAGAGCCGTGGGTAGGGCCAGGAGCTCCTACAATGAGCAGTTCTTC
>few|TRBJ2-3|TRBV6-2/TRBV6-3|TRBD2
CASSYSRLAGPTDTQYF
TGTGCCAGCAGTTACTCTAGACTAGCTGGTCCAACAGATACGCAGTATTTT
>few|TRBJ2-1|TRBV7-9|TRBD1
CASSFPTGDNEQFF
TGTGCCAGCAGCTTTCCTACAGGGGATAATGAGCAGTTCTTC
>many|TRBJ1-1|TRBV4-1|.
CASSQAVNTEAFF
TGTGCCAGCAGCCAGGCAGTGAACACTGAAGCTTTCTTT
>.|TRBJ1-4|TRBV2|.
CASSEWATSVQTNEKLFF
TGTGCCAGCAGTGAATGGGCTACTTCAGTGCAAACTAATGAAAAACTGTTTTTT
>.|TRBJ2-1|TRBV18|.
CASSPPAVGIFDNEQFF
TGTGCCAGCTCACCACCCGCAGTGGGGATTTTCGACAATGAGCAGTTCTTC
>few|TRBJ2-5|TRBV6-1|.
CASRVGWRGRETQYF
TGTGCCAGCAGGGTTGGGTGGAGGGGCAGAGAGACCCAGTACTTC
>.|TRBJ2-3|TRBV23-1|.
CASRPTLILDTQYF
TGCGCCAGCAGACCGACACTCATATTGGATACGCAGTATTTT
>few|TRBJ1-1|TRBV7-6|.
CASSLAQVNTEAFF
TGTGCCAGCAGCTTAGCCCAGGTGAACACTGAAGCTTTCTTT
>few|TRBJ1-4|TRBV9|TRBD1
CASSVADRVGEKLFF
TGTGCCAGCAGCGTGGCCGACAGGGTGGGCGAAAAACTGTTTTTT
>few|TRBJ1-4|TRBV27|.
CASRDYASKGKLFF
TGTGCCAGCCGGGATTACGCTTCTAAGGGAAAACTGTTTTTT
>.|TRBJ1-3|TRBV6-6|.
CASSYSVAGNTIYF
TGTGCCAGCAGTTACTCAGTGGCAGGAAACACCATATATTTT
>few|TRBJ2-1|TRBV5-6|.
CASSWGSNEQFF
TGTGCCAGCAGCTGGGGTTCCAATGAGCAGTTCTTC
>few|TRBJ2-7|TRBV14|.
CASSQAGALTYEQYF
TGTGCCAGCAGCCAAGCAGGGGCTCTGACCTACGAGCAGTACTTC
>.|TRBJ1-5|TRBV6-1|TRBD1
CASSEARQGYQPQHF
TGTGCCAGCAGTGAAGCCAGACAGGGATATCAGCCCCAGCATTTT
>.|TRBJ1-2|TRBV5-6|.
CASSSPAWDGVYGYTF
TGTGCCAGCAGCTCACCCGCCTGGGACGGAGTCTATGGCTACACCTTC
>few|TRBJ2-7|TRBV3-1|.
CASSRLTYEQYF
TGTGCCAGCAGTCGCTTAACCTACGAGCAGTACTTC
>few|TRBJ1-2|TRBV27|TRBD1
CASSSGSGTGAYGYTF
TGTGCCAGCAGTAGCGGCTCCGGGACAGGGGCCTATGGCTACACCTTC
>few|TRBJ1-6|TRBV7-9|TRBD1
CASSPRQGDSPLHF
TGTGCCAGCAGCCCCCGACAGGGGGATTCACCCCTCCACTTT
>many|TRBJ1-5|TRBV7-8|.
CASSLEEIGNQPQHF
TGTGCCAGCAGCTTAGAGGAAATCGGCAATCAGCCCCAGCATTTT
>.|TRBJ1-1|TRBV27|.
CASSLAGGDPEAFF
TGTGCCAGCAGTTTGGCCGGGGGTGACCCTGAAGCTTTCTTT
>.|TRBJ1-1|TRBV4-1|TRBD1
CASSHLDRGEPFF
TGCGCCAGCAGCCACTTAGACAGGGGCGAGCCTTTCTTT
>.|TRBJ2-2|TRBV6-2/TRBV6-3|.
CASRTPQTVRETGELFF
TGTGCCAGCAGAACTCCTCAGACAGTTAGAGAAACCGGGGAGCTGTTTTTT
>many|TRBJ2-5|TRBV4-1|TRBD1
CASSLHGQGMEETQYF
TGCGCCAGCAGCCTACATGGACAGGGGATGGAAGAGACCCAGTACTTC
>few|TRBJ1-1|TRBV6-1|TRBD1
CASTTGGPGTTLNTEAFF
TGTGCCAGCACTACAGGGGGCCCAGGGACTACTTTGAACACTGAAGCTTTCTTT
>.|TRBJ2-3|TRBV10-3|TRBD1
CAISGDEDRGFELGTDTQYF
TGTGCCATCAGTGGCGATGAGGACAGGGGATTTGAATTAGGCACAGATACGCAGTATTTT
>.|TRBJ2-4|TRBV6-2/TRBV6-3|TRBD1
CASSYRRTGPKNIQYF
TGTGCCAGCAGTTACCGGCGGACAGGGCCGAAAAACATTCAGTACTTC
>.|TRBJ2-3|TRBV11-2|TRBD1
CASSFMDRATDTQYF
TGTGCCAGCAGCTTTATGGACAGGGCGACAGATACGCAGTATTTT
>.|TRBJ1-3|TRBV27|.
CASSLGGGLAGNTIYF
TGTGCCAGCAGTTTAGGCGGGGGGCTGGCTGGAAACACCATATATTTT
>few|TRBJ2-2|TRBV5-5|.
CASSLRLQNTGELFF
TGTGCCAGCAGCTTGCGGTTACAGAACACCGGGGAGCTGTTTTTT
>.|TRBJ1-5|TRBV19|.
CASSIFGYYSNQPQHF
TGTGCCAGTAGTATATTCGGGTACTATAGCAATCAGCCCCAGCATTTT
>once|TRBJ2-3|TRBV7-6|.
CASSPGGGWGDTQYF
TGTGCCAGCAGCCCGGGTGGCGGGTGGGGAGATACGCAGTATTTT
>few|TRBJ1-5|TRBV27|TRBD1
CASWDSGYSNQPQHF
TGTGCCTCATGGGACAGCGGCTATAGCAATCAGCCCCAGCATTTT
>many|TRBJ1-1|TRBV5-5|TRBD1
CASSLGRGFMNTEAFF
TGTGCCAGCAGCTTGGGCAGGGGGTTTATGAACACTGAAGCTTTCTTT
>few|TRBJ2-1|TRBV2|.
CASQGGRNEQFF
TGTGCCAGCCAGGGTGGGAGGAATGAGCAGTTCTTC
>few|TRBJ1-1|TRBV6-1|.
CASSLRDIPKFVGAFF
TGTGCCAGCAGTCTCCGGGACATCCCGAAGTTTGTGGGAGCTTTCTTT
>few|TRBJ1-2|TRBV27|TRBD1
CASSSNDRGYDYGYTF
TGTGCCAGCAGTTCGAATGACAGGGGGTACGACTATGGCTACACCTTC